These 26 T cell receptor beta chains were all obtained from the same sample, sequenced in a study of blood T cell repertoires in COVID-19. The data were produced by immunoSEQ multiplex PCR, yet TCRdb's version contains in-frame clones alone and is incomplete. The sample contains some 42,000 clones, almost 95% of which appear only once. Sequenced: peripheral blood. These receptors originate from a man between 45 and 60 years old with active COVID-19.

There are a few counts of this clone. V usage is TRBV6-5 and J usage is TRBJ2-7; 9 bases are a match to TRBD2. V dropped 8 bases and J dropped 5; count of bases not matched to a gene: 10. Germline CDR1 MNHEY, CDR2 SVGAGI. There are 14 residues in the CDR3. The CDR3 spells CASQDSGSMDEQYF. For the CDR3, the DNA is TGTGCCAGCCAAGATAGCGGGAGTATGGACGAGCAGTACTTC.

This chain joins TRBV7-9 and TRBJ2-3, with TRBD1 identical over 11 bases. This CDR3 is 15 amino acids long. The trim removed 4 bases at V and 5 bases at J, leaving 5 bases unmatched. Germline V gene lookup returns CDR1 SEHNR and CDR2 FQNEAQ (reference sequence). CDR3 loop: CASSYGQGAEDTQYF. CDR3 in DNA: TGTGCCAGCAGCTACGGACAGGGGGCGGAAGATACGCAGTATTTT.

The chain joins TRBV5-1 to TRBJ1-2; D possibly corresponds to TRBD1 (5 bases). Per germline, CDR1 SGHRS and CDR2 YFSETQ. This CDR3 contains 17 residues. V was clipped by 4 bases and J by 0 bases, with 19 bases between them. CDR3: CASSGGVQSLANYGYTF. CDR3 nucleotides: TGCGCCAGCAGCGGGGGGGTCCAAAGTCTCGCTAACTATGGCTACACCTTC.

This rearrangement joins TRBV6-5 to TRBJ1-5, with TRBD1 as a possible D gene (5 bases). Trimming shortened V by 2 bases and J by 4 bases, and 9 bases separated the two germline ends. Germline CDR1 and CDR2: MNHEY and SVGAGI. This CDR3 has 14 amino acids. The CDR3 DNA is TGTGCCAGCAGTTACCGGGGGGGGAATCAGCCCCAGCATTTT. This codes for CASSYRGGNQPQHF.

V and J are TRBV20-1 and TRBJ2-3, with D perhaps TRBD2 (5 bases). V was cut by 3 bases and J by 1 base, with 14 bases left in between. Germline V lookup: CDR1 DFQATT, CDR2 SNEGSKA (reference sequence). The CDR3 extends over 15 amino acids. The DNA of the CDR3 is TGCAGTGCTAGTCCCGGACTTTCCCGCACAGATACGCAGTATTTT. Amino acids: CSASPGLSRTDTQYF.

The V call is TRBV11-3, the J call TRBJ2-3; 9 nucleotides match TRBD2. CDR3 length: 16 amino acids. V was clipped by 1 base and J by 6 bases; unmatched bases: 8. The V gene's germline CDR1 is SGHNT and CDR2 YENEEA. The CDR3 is CASSLGGGRAGDTQYF. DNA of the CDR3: TGTGCCAGCAGCTTAGGAGGCGGGAGGGCCGGCGATACGCAGTATTTT.

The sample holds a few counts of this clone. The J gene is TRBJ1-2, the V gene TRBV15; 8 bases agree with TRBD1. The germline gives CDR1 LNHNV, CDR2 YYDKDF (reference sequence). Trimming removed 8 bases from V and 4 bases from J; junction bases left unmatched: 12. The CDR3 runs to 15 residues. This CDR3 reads CATYGGRDRGYGYTF. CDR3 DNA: TGTGCCACCTATGGCGGGAGAGACAGGGGCTATGGCTACACCTTC. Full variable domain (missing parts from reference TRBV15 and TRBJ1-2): DAMVIQNPRYQVTQFGKPVTLSCSQTLNHNVMYWYQQKSSQAPKLLFHYYDKDFNNEADTPDNFQSRRPNTSFCFLDIRSPGLGDTAMYLCATYGGRDRGYGYTFGSGTRLTVV.

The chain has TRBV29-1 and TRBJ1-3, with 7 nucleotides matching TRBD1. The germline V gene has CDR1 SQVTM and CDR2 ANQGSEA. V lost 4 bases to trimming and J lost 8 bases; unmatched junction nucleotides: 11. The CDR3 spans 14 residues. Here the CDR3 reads CSVVGPGDRHTIYF. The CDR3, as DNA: TGCAGCGTTGTCGGGCCAGGGGACAGACACACCATATATTTT.

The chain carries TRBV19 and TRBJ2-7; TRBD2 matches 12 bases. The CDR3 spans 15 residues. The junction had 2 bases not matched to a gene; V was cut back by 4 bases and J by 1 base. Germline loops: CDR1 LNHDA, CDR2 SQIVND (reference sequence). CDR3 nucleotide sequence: TGTGCCAGTAGTAAGACTAGCGGGAGTTCCTACGAGCAGTACTTC. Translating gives CASSKTSGSSYEQYF.

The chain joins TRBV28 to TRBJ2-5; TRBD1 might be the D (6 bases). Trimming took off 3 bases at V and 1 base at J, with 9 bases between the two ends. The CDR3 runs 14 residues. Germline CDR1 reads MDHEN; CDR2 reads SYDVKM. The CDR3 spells CASSFLQGQETQYF. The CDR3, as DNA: TGTGCCAGCAGTTTCTTACAGGGCCAAGAGACCCAGTACTTC.

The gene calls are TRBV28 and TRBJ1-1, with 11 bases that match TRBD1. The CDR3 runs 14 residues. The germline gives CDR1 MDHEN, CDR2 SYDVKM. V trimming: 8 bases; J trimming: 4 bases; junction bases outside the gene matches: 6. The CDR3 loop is CASGLGTGGTEAFF. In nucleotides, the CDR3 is TGTGCCAGCGGGTTAGGGACAGGGGGCACTGAAGCTTTCTTT.

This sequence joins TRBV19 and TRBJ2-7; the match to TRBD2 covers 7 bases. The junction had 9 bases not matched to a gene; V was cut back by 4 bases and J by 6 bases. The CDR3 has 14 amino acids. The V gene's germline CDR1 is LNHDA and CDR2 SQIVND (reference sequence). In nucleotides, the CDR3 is TGTGCCAGTAGTAGTCTGGCGGGAGCCGGCGAGCAGTACTTC. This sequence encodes CASSSLAGAGEQYF.

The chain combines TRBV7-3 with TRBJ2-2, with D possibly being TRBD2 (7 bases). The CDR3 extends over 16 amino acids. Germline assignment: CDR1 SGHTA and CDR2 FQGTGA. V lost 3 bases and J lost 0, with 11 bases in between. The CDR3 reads CASSLAGASNTGELFF. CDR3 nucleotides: TGTGCCAGCAGCTTGGCGGGGGCGTCGAACACCGGGGAGCTGTTTTTT.

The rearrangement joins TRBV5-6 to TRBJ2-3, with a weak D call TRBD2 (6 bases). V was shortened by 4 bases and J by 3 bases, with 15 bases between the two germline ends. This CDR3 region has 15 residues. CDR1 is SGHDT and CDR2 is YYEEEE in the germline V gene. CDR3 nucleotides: TGTGCCAGCAGCCTCGATTGGAGGGAAACAGATACGCAGTATTTT. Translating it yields CASSLDWRETDTQYF.

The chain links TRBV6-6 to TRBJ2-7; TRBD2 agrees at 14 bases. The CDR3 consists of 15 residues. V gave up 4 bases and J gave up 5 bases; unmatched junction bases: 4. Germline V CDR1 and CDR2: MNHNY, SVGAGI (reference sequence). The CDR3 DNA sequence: TGTGCCAGCAGTTCCGGGACTAGCGGGAGCAACGAGCAGTACTTC. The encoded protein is CASSSGTSGSNEQYF.

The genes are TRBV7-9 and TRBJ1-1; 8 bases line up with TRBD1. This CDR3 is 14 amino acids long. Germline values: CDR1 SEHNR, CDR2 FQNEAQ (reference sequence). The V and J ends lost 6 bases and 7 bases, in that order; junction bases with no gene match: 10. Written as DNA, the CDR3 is TGTGCCAGCAGTCTTACGGACAGGGAAAATGAAGCTTTCTTT. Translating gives CASSLTDRENEAFF.

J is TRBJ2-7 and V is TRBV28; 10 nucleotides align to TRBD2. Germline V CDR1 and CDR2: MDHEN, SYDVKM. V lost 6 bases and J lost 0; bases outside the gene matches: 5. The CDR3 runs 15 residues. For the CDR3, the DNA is TGTGCCAGCAGGCGGACTAGCGGAAGCTCCTACGAGCAGTACTTC. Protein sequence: CASRRTSGSSYEQYF.

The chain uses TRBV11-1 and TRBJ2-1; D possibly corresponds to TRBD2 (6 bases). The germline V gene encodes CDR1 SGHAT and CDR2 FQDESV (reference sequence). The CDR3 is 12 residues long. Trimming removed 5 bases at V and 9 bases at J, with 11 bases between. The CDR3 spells CASSLGTPEQFF. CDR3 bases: TGTGCCAGCAGCCTAGGGACTCCTGAGCAGTTCTTC.

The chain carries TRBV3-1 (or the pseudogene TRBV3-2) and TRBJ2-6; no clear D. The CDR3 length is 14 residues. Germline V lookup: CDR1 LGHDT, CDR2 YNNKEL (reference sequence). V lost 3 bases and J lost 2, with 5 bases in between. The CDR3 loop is CASSHSPGANVLTF. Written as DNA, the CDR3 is TGTGCCAGCAGCCATAGTCCTGGGGCCAACGTCCTGACTTTC.

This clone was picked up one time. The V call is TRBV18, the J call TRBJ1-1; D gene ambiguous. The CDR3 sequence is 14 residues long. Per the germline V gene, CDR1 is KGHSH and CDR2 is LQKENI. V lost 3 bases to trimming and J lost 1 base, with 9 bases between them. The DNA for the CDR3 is TGTGCCAGCTCACCGTCCGGAGAGAACACTGAAGCTTTCTTT. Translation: CASSPSGENTEAFF.

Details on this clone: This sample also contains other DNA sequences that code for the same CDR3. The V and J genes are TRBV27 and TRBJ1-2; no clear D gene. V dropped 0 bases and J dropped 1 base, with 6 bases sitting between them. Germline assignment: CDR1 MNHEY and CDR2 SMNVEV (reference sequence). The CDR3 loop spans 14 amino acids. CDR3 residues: CASSLSGSNYGYTF. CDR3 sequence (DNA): TGTGCCAGCAGTTTATCGGGCAGTAACTATGGCTACACCTTC.

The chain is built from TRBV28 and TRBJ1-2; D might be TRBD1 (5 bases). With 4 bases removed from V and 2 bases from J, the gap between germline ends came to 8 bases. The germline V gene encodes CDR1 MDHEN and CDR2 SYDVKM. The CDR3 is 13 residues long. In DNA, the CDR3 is TGTGCCAGCAGTTCGGGGGTCAACTATGGCTACACCTTC. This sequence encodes CASSSGVNYGYTF.

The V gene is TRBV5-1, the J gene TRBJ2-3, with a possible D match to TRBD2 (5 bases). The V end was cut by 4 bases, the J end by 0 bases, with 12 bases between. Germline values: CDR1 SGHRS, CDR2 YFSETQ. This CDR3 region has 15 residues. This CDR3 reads CASSLTTTSTDTQYF. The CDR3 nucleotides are TGCGCCAGCAGCCTGACTACTACTAGCACAGATACGCAGTATTTT.

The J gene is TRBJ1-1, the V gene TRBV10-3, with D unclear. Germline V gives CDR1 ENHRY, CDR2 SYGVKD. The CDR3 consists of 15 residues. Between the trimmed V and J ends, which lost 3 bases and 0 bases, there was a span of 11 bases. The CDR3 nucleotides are TGTGCCATCAGTGATGAGCTAGGAATGAACACTGAAGCTTTCTTT. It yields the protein CAISDELGMNTEAFF.

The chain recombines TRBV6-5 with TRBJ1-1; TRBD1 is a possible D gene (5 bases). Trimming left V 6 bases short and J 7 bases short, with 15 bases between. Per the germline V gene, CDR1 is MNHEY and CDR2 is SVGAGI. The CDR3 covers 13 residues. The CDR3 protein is CASSPTANVEAFF. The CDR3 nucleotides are TGTGCCAGCAGCCCGACAGCTAACGTTGAAGCTTTCTTT.

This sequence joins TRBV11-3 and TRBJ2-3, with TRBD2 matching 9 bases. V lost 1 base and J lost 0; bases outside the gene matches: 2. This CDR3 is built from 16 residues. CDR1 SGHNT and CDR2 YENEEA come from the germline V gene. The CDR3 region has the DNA TGTGCCAGCAGCTTAGGACTAGCGGATAGCACAGATACGCAGTATTTT. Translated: CASSLGLADSTDTQYF.